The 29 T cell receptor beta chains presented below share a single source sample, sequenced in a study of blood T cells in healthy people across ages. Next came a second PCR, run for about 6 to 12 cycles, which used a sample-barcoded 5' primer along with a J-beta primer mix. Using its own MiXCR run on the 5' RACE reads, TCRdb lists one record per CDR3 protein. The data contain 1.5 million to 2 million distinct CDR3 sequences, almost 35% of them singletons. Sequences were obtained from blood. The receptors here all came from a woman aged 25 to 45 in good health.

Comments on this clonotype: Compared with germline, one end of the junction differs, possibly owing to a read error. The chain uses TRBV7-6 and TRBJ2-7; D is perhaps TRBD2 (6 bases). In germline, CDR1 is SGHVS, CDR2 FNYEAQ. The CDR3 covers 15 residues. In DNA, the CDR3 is TGTGCCGGCAGCTTAGAACTAGCTGTAACCTACGAGCAGTACTTC. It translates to CAGSLELAVTYEQYF.

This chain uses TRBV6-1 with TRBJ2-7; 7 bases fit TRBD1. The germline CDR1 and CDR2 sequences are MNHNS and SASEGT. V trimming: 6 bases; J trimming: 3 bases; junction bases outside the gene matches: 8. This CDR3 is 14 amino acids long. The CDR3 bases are TGTGCCAGCAGGGCCGGGACAGTTGACTACGAGCAGTACTTC. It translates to CASRAGTVDYEQYF.

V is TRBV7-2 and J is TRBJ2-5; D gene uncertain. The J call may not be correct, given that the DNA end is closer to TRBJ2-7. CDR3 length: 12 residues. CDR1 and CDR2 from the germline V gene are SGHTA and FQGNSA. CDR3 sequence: CASRAAEDEQYF. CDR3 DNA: TGTGCCAGCAGGGCGGCAGAGGACGAGCAGTACTTC.

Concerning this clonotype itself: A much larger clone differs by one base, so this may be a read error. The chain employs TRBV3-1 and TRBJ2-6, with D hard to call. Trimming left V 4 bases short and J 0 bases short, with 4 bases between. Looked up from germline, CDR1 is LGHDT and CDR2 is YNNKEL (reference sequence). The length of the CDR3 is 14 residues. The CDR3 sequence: CASSRASGANVLTF. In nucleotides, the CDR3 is TGTGCCAGCAGCCGAGCCTCTGGGGCCAACGTCCTGACTTTC.

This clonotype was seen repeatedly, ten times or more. CDR3 bases: TGCAGCGTTGACCAGCGGAAGTCTAACTATGGCTACACCTTC. Translation: CSVDQRKSNYGYTF. V is TRBV29-1 and J is TRBJ1-2, with D unresolved. The V gene's germline CDR1 is SQVTM and CDR2 ANQGSEA. V gave up 3 bases and J gave up 0 bases, with 11 bases separating them. This CDR3 is 14 amino acids long.

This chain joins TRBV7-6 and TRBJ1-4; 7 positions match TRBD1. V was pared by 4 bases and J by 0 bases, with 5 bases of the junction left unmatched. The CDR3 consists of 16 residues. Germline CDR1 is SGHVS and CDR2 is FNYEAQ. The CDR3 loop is CASSSNRGTTNEKLFF. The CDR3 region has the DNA TGTGCCAGCAGCTCTAACAGGGGAACAACTAATGAAAAACTGTTTTTT.

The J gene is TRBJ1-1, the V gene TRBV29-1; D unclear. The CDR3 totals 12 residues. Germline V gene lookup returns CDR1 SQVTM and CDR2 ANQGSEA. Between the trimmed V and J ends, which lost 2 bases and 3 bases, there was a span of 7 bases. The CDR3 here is CSVENGYTEAFF. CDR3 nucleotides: TGCAGCGTTGAAAACGGCTACACTGAAGCTTTCTTT.

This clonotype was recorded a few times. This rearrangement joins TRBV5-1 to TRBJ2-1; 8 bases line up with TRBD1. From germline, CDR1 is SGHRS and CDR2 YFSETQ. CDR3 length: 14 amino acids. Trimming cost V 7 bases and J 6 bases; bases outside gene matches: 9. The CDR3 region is CASSGTGFGNEQFF. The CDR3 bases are TGCGCCAGCTCAGGGACAGGATTCGGCAATGAGCAGTTCTTC.

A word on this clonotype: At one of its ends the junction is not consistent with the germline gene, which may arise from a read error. Here the CDR3 reads CASSRGFGANVPTF. The CDR3 DNA reads TGCGCCAGCAGCAGGGGGTTCGGGGCCAACGTCCCGACTTTC. The chain carries TRBV4-1 and TRBJ2-6; possibly TRBD1 for D (6 bases). The germline V gene has CDR1 MGHRA and CDR2 YSYEKL. The CDR3 covers 14 residues.

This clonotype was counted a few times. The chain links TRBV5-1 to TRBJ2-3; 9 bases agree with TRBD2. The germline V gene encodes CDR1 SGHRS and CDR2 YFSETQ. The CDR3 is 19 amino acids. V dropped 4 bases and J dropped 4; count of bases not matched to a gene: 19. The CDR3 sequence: CASSPLPRGVAGVPDTQYF. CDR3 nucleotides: TGCGCCAGCAGCCCCCTCCCCCGTGGAGTAGCGGGAGTTCCAGATACGCAGTATTTT.

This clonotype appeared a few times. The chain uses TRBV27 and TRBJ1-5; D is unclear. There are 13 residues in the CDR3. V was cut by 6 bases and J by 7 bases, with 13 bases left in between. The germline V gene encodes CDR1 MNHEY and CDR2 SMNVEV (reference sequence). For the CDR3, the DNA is TGTGCCAGCAGCCCAAATCGAATCCAGCCCCAGCATTTT. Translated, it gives CASSPNRIQPQHF.

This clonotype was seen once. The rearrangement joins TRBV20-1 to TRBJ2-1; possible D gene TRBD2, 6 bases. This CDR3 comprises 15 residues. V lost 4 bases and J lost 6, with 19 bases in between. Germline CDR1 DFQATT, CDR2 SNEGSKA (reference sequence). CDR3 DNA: TGCAGTGCTATGCGGGACCAGACGGGCTTCAATGAGCAGTTCTTC. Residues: CSAMRDQTGFNEQFF.

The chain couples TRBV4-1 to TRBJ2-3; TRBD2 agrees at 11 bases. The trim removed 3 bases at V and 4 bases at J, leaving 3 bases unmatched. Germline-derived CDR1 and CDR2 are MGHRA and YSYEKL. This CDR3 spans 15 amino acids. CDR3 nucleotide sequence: TGCGCCAGCAGCCATTTACTAGCGGGAGCAGATACGCAGTATTTT. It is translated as CASSHLLAGADTQYF.

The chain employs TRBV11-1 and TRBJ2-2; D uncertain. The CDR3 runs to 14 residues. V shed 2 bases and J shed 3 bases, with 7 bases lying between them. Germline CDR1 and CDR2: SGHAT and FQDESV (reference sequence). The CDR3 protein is CASSLLQYTGELFF. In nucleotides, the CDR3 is TGTGCCAGCAGCTTACTACAGTACACCGGGGAGCTGTTTTTT.

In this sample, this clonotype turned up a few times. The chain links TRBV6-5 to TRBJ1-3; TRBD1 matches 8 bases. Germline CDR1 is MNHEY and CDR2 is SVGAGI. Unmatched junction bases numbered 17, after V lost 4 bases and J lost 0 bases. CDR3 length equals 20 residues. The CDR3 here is CASSFSRTGSFQHSGNTIYF. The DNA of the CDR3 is TGTGCCAGCAGTTTCTCCAGGACAGGGTCCTTCCAACACTCTGGAAACACCATATATTTT.

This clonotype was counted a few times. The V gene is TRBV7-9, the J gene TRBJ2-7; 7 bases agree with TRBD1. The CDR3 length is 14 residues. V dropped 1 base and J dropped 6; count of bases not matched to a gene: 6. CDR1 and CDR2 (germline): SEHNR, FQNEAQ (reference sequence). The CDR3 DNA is TGTGCCAGCAGCTTAGAGAGGGGGCAAAGCGAGCAGTACTTC. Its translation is CASSLERGQSEQYF.

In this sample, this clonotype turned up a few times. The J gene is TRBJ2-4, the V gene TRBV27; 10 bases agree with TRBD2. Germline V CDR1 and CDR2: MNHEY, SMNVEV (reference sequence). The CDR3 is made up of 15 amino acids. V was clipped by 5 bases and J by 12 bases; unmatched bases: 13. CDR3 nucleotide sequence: TGTGCCAGCAGTCCCGCTAGCGGGAGAGCATACGATCAGTACTTC. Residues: CASSPASGRAYDQYF.

This CDR3 reads CASSAGRARGSTYEQYF. DNA of the CDR3: TGTGCCAGCAGTGCCGGCAGGGCGCGGGGAAGTACCTACGAGCAGTACTTC. V is TRBV5-4 and J is TRBJ2-7; possibly TRBD2 for D (6 bases). The ends were cut back, 5 bases at V and 2 bases at J, with 23 bases in the middle. Germline CDR1 is SGHNT and CDR2 is YYREEE (reference sequence). The CDR3 consists of 17 residues.

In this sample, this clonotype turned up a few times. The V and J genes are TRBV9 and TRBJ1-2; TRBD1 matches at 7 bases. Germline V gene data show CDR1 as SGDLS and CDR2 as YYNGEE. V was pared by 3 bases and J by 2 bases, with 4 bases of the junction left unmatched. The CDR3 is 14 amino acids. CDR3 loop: CASSGPQGNYGYTF. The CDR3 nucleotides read TGTGCCAGCAGCGGTCCACAGGGGAACTATGGCTACACCTTC.

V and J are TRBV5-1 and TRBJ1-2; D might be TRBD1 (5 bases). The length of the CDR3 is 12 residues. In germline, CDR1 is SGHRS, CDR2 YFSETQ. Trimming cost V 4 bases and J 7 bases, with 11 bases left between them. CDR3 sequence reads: CASSVRQGGYTF. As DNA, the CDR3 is TGCGCCAGCAGCGTGCGGCAGGGTGGCTACACCTTC.

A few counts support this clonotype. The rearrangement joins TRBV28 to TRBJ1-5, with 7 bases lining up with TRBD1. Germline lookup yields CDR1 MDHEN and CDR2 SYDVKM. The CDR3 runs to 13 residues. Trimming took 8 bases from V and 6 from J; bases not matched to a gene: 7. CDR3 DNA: TGTGCCAGCGAGGAACAGGGGATTCAGCCCCAGCATTTT. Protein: CASEEQGIQPQHF.

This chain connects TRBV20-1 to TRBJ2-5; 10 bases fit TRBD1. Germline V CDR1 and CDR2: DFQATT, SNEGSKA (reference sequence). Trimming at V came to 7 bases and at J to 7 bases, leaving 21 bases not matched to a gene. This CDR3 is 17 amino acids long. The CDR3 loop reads CSVLRDRGMEGPVTQYF. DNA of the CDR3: TGCAGTGTACTGAGGGACAGGGGAATGGAGGGGCCCGTGACCCAGTACTTC.

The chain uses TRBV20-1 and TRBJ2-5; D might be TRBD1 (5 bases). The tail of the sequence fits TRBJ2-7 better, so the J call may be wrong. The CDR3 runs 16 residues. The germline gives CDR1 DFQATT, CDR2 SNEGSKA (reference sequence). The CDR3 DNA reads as TGCAGTGCTAGAGATATGGGGCAGGGTGGAACTTACGAGCAGTACTTC. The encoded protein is CSARDMGQGGTYEQYF.

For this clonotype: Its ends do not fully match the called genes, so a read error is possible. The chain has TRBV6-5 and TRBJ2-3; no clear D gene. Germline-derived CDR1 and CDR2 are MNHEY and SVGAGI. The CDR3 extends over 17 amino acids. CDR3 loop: CASSYSSQALGTDMQYF. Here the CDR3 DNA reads TGTGCCAGCAGTTACTCCAGCCAGGCCCTGGGCACAGATATGCAGTATTTT.

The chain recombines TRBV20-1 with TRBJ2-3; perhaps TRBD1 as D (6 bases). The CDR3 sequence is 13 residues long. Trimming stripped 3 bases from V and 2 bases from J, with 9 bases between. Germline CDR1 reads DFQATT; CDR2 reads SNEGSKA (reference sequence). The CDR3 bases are TGCAGTGCTAGCGGGACATTCACAGATACGCAGTATTTT. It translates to CSASGTFTDTQYF.

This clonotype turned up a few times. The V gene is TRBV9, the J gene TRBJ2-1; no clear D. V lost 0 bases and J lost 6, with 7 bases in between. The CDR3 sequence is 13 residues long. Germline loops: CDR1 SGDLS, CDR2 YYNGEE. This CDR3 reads CASSVEFFNEQFF. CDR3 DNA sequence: TGTGCCAGCAGCGTAGAGTTTTTCAATGAGCAGTTCTTC.

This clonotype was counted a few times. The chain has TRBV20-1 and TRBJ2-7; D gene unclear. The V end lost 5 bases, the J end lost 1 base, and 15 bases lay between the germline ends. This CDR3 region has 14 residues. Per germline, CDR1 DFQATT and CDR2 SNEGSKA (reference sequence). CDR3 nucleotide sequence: TGCAGTGCTCGTCGGGCAGCTAATTCCTACGAGCAGTACTTC. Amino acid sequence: CSARRAANSYEQYF.

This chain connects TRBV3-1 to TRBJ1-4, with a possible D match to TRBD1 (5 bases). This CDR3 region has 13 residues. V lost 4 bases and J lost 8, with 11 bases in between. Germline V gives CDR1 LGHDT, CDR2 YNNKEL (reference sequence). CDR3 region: CASSRDVPEKLFF. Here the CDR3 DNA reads TGTGCCAGCAGCCGGGACGTTCCAGAAAAACTGTTTTTT. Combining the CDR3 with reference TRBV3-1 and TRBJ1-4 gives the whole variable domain DTAVSQTPKYLVTQMGNDKSIKCEQNLGHDTMYWYKQDSKKFLKIMFSYNNKELIINETVPNRFSPKSPDKAHLNLHINSLELGDSAVYFCASSRDVPEKLFFGSGTQLSVL.

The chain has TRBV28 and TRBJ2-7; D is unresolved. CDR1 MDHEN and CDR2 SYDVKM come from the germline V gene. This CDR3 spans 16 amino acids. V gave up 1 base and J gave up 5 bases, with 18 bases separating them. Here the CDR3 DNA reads TGTGCCAGCAGTTTATTCATAGGTCCACCCGGCCACGAGCAGTACTTC. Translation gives CASSLFIGPPGHEQYF.